These 3 T cell receptor beta chains originate from one sample sequenced in a study of blood T cell repertoires in COVID-19 (dated by TCRdb to the early 2020s). Library preparation employed the immunoSEQ multiplex PCR assay. Held by TCRdb, this immuneACCESS table contains in-frame sequences only and omits some clones. Under half of the omission traces to an unresolved V gene where checked; the cause of the rest is unknown. A total of approximately 260,000 clones appear in this sample, approximately 86% of them only once. The ten largest clones take up around 6% of the sample. Input material: PBMCs or T cells enriched from blood (not recorded which). These receptors came from a woman younger than 45 with acute COVID-19.

The chain carries TRBV14 and TRBJ1-5; unclear D gene. Germline V gene data show CDR1 as SGHDN and CDR2 as FVKESK. Trimming left V 2 bases short and J 1 base short, with 12 bases between. The CDR3 sequence is 16 residues long. CDR3 protein: CASSQSSGASNQPQHF. CDR3 in DNA: TGTGCCAGCAGCCAAAGCTCGGGAGCGAGCAATCAGCCCCAGCATTTT.

The rearrangement uses TRBV2 and TRBJ1-6; D remains ambiguous. The V and J ends lost 0 bases and 5 bases respectively, with 8 bases between them. This CDR3 comprises 15 residues. Germline lookup yields CDR1 SNHLY and CDR2 FYNNEI. The CDR3 nucleotides read TGTGCCAGCAGTGAAGCGCAGCGGAATAATTCACCCCTCCACTTT. It specifies CASSEAQRNNSPLHF.

The V gene is TRBV9, the J gene TRBJ1-1, with 9 bases fitting TRBD1. CDR3 length equals 14 residues. Trimming took 3 bases from V and 3 from J; bases not matched to a gene: 3. CDR1 and CDR2 (germline): SGDLS, YYNGEE. CDR3 in DNA: TGTGCCAGCAGCGGACGACAGGGGGACACTGAAGCTTTCTTT. Translated, it gives CASSGRQGDTEAFF.